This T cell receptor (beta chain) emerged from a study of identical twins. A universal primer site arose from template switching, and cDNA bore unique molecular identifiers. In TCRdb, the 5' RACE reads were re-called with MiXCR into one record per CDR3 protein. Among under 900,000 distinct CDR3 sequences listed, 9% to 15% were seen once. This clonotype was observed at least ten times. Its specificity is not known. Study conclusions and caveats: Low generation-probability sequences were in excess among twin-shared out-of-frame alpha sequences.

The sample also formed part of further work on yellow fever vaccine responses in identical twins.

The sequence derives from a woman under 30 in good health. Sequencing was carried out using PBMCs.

CDR3: CASREGSLSGANVLTF. For the CDR3, the DNA is TGTGCCAGCAGAGAGGGTTCCCTCTCTGGGGCCAACGTCCTGACTTTC. V is TRBV7-2 and J is TRBJ2-6; possibly TRBD2 for D (5 bases). Germline-derived CDR1 and CDR2 are SGHTA and FQGNSA. Trimming cost V 6 bases and J 0 bases, with 12 bases left between them. CDR3 size: 16 residues.